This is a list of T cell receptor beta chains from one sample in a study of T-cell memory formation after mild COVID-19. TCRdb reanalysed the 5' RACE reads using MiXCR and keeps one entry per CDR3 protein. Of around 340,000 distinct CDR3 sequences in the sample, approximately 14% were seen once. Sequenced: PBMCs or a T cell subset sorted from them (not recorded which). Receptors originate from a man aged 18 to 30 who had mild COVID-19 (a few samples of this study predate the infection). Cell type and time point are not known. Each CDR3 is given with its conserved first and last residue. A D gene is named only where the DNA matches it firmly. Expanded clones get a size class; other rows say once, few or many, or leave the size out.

TGTGCCAGCAGCGCACAGGGCACTAATGAAAAACTGTTTTTT | CASSAQGTNEKLFF | NA | TRBJ1-4 | TRBV7-9 | NA
TGTGCCAGCAGCTCCCCTGTTGGCGTCATCCCCTACAATGAGCAGTTCTTC | CASSSPVGVIPYNEQFF | many | TRBJ2-1 | TRBV7-9 | NA
TGTGCCTCCGGGACGGCTTACAATGAGCAGTTCTTC | CASGTAYNEQFF | many | TRBJ2-1 | TRBV12-3/TRBV12-4 | NA
TGTGCCAGCAGCCATCTAGCGGGTAGCACAGATACGCAGTATTTT | CASSHLAGSTDTQYF | NA | TRBJ2-3 | TRBV7-3 | TRBD2
TGTGCCAGCAGGAAGACTAGCGGGGGGCGGAACACCGGGGAGCTGTTTTTT | CASRKTSGGRNTGELFF | NA | TRBJ2-2 | TRBV13 | TRBD2
TGCAGTGCCCTTAGGACTGATGGCTACACCTTC | CSALRTDGYTF | few | TRBJ1-2 | TRBV20-1 | NA
TGTGCCAGCCACCGGGACCAACCCCCCCATACGCAGTATTTT | CASHRDQPPHTQYF | NA | TRBJ2-3 | TRBV6-5 | NA
TGTGCCAGCAGATCCGAAAAACCTGGACCCGACAATGAGCAGTTCTTC | CASRSEKPGPDNEQFF | NA | TRBJ2-1 | TRBV28 | NA
TGTGCCAGCAGCTTGCCCTTCGGGGGTGAGCAGTTCTTC | CASSLPFGGEQFF | NA | TRBJ2-1 | TRBV11-1 | NA
TGTGCCAGCAGTTTTAGGGGTATTGCTGGGGCCAACGTCCTGACTTTC | CASSFRGIAGANVLTF | NA | TRBJ2-6 | TRBV12-3/TRBV12-4 | NA
TGTGCCAGCATGGCGGGGAGCACAGATACGCAGTATTTT | CASMAGSTDTQYF | few | TRBJ2-3 | TRBV7-6 | NA
TGCGCCAGCAGCTTGGCCGGGCTGTTGAATGCTGGAAACACCATATATTTT | CASSLAGLLNAGNTIYF | NA | TRBJ1-3 | TRBV5-1 | NA
TGTGCCAGCAGAGCCGGGACAGGGGCCCACGAGCAGTACTTC | CASRAGTGAHEQYF | few | TRBJ2-7 | TRBV2 | TRBD1
TGTGCCAGCAGCGCGGTCATCGGGGAGAGGATCGAGACCCAGTACTTC | CASSAVIGERIETQYF | NA | TRBJ2-5 | TRBV7-9 | NA
TGCGCCAGCAGCTTCGGGGACAGGGTTCCGAATGAGCAGTTCTTC | CASSFGDRVPNEQFF | few | TRBJ2-1 | TRBV5-1 | TRBD1
TGCGCCAGCAGAGGGCGGCTTAGCACAGATACGCAGTATTTT | CASRGRLSTDTQYF | few | TRBJ2-3 | TRBV5-1 | NA
TGCGCCAGCAGCTTGGACCCTCAGAGACGGGAGACCCAGTACTTC | CASSLDPQRRETQYF | NA | TRBJ2-5 | TRBV5-1 | NA
TGTGCCAGCAGCTCAAACCCGGGACAACCTTGGTACCAAGAGACCCAGTACTTC | CASSSNPGQPWYQETQYF | few | TRBJ2-5 | TRBV7-6 | NA
TGTGCCAGTAAGGTTGGGGGCGCCGATAGCAATCAGCCCCAGCATTTT | CASKVGGADSNQPQHF | NA | TRBJ1-5 | TRBV19 | NA
TGTGCCAGCAGCTTATCAGCTACCAATGAGCAGTTCTTC | CASSLSATNEQFF | NA | TRBJ2-1 | TRBV7-3 | NA
TGCAGTGCTAGGCTTGCGGGGTTGCGCACTGAAGCTTTCTTT | CSARLAGLRTEAFF | few | TRBJ1-1 | TRBV20-1 | NA
TGTGCCAGCACGCTCCTTTTGGGACAGGGAAGCTACGAGCAGTACTTC | CASTLLLGQGSYEQYF | many | TRBJ2-7 | TRBV7-9 | TRBD1
TGTGCCAGCAGCTTATTTGGGACACCGAACACTGAAGCTTTCTTT | CASSLFGTPNTEAFF | few | TRBJ1-1 | TRBV7-2 | NA
TGCGCCAGCAGCTTGCAGCAGGGACCGAACACTGAAGCTTTCTTT | CASSLQQGPNTEAFF | many | TRBJ1-1 | TRBV5-1 | NA
TGCGCCAGCAGCGCACGGGACGGTAACACTGAAGCTTTCTTT | CASSARDGNTEAFF | NA | TRBJ1-1 | TRBV5-1 | NA
TGTGCCAGCAGCTTAAATTGGAACACTGAAGCTTTCTTT | CASSLNWNTEAFF | many | TRBJ1-1 | TRBV7-3 | NA
TGTGCCAGCAGCCCAGTGGAAGAGACCCAGTACTTC | CASSPVEETQYF | many | TRBJ2-5 | TRBV7-6 | NA
TGCGCCAGCAGCCAAGACACCAGCACAGATACGCAGTATTTT | CASSQDTSTDTQYF | NA | TRBJ2-3 | TRBV4-3 | NA
TGTGCCAGTAGTATAGAGGACAGAACCCAGTACTTC | CASSIEDRTQYF | few | TRBJ2-5 | TRBV19 | NA